The sequence of this TCR beta chain was determined in a study of T cells in localized non-small cell lung cancer. Remarks on this clone: Antigen specificity is unknown.

V dropped 3 bases and J dropped 4 bases, with 16 bases sitting between them. Germline CDR1 SGHRS, CDR2 YFSETQ. The length of the CDR3 is 15 residues. The study's findings and limits: Longer overall survival was linked to higher blood T cell density. A median of around 57 clones ranked among the top 100 in tumor appeared in adjacent lung. Uninvolved adjacent lung had higher T cell clonality than tumor and all other tissues.

Assay used: immunoSEQ multiplex PCR; TCRdb lists only in-frame clones, some missing. The sample comprises under 70,000 clones, approximately 90% of which are singletons, and over 4% rests with the top ten. This chain connects TRBV5-1 to TRBJ1-1; D may be TRBD1 (6 bases). This clonotype originated in a woman aged 40-75 years with stage I lung adenocarcinoma. The material was peripheral blood, obtained before any cancer treatment. CDR3 amino acids: CASSSPRAGATEAFF. DNA for the CDR3: TGCGCCAGCAGCTCCCCAAGGGCGGGGGCCACTGAAGCTTTCTTT.